This T cell receptor (beta chain) appears in the sequencing data of a study of blood T cell repertoires in COVID-19 (dated by TCRdb to about 2020). Describing the broader study: Collaborator samples came from the United States, Italy and Spain and covered acute and convalescent phases of COVID-19. The prospective study material was composed of cDNA or gDNA derived from T cells, B-cell-depleted T cells, or PBMCs. The dataset comprised deeply sampled blood TCRbeta repertoires from subjects exposed to, actively infected with, or recovered from COVID-19. The repertoires were released in a freely available public database meant as a resource for research on the immune response to SARS-CoV-2. The samples were drawn from the first 160 participants of the ongoing ImmuneRACE study and from under 1,500 subjects provided by 6 global collaborators. The sample metadata nearly always contained a de-identified subject ID, COVID-19 status, age in years and sex. Where available, HLA class I and class II types were taken from metadata supplied by the sample provider and were not determined by assay-based typing.

Study-level results and caveats: The quantity of clinical and demographic metadata differed by source and by participant and was supplied without curation.

TCRbeta CDR3 regions were amplified from genomic DNA using the immunoSEQ Assay, a bias-controlled multiplex PCR. In the source study's methods: The number of nucleated cells in each sample was estimated by amplification of reference gene primers within the assay. Sequence reads were collapsed and filtered to measure the absolute abundance of every unique TCRbeta CDR3 rearrangement. For each sample, productive Simpson clonality was calculated as the square root of Simpson's diversity index across productive rearrangements. TCRdb retrieved this table from immuneACCESS and kept in-frame rearrangements only. Not all clones are present; in checked studies, unresolved V genes account for under half, and no reason is known for the remainder. V and J calls and clone size follow that table, whereas D and trimming were derived from the DNA. The sample table contains 280,000 or so clones; only one count was recorded for about 85% of them. The ten biggest clones cover 13% of the sample.

Collaborating institutions collected whole blood in K2EDTA tubes following their own protocols. For TCRbeta analysis, collaborators shipped samples as frozen whole blood, isolated PBMCs, or DNA extracted from either of those sample types. As concerns this clone: The specificity of this receptor is unknown. Base qualities are not provided; no much larger clone lies one nucleotide away.

From its cysteine to its phenylalanine, the CDR3 spans 14 amino acids. Just CDR3 DNA is preserved here, 42 bases in frame from base 1. The CDR1 and CDR2 encoded by the germline V gene (reference sequence) are MNHEY and SMNVEV. Trimming removed 10 bases from V and 7 bases from J; the gene matches leave 10 bases unexplained. The TCR was taken from a human donor in a cohort sampled during active COVID-19. Sequenced sample: peripheral blood. The rearrangement joined TRBV27 to TRBJ2-1, and 10 junction bases match TRBD2. The nucleotides read TGTGCCATCAAAACAGGGACTAGCGTTAATGAGCAGTTCTTC. It translates to CAIKTGTSVNEQFF.